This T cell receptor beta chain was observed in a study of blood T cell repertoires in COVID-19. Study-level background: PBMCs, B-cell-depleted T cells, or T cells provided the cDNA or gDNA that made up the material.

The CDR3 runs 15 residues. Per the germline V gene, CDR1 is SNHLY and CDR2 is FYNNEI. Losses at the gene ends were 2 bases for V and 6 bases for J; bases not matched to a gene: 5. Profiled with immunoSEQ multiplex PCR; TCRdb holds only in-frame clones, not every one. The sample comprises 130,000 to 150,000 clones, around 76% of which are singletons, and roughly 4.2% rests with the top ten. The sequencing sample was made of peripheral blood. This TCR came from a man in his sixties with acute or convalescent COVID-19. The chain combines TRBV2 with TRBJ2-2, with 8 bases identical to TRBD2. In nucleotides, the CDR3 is TGTGCCAGCAGTGAACGGACTAGCAGGTCCGGGGAGCTGTTTTTT. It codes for CASSERTSRSGELFF.